The 21 T cell receptor beta chains below come from one sample, sequenced in a study of T cell responses to AZD1222 COVID-19 vaccine (dated by TCRdb to about 2021). Sample time point, as interpreted from the label and publication: baseline before first vaccination. Library method: the immunoSEQ multiplex PCR assay. TCRdb re-hosts the immuneACCESS table, in-frame sequences only. Its copies lack some clones; in the studies checked, an unresolved V gene accounts for under half of them, and the cause for the rest is not known. This sample has 95,000 to 110,000 clones in its table, and more than 80% of those were observed once. The leading ten clones occupy under 7% of the sample. Sequences were derived from peripheral blood, sampled on day 0 of AZD1222 vaccination. The receptors stem from an adult in good health.

The genes are TRBV5-6 and TRBJ1-2; D is ambiguous. V shed 1 base and J shed 6 bases, with 7 bases lying between them. The CDR3 has 12 residues. Germline V gene sequence: CDR1 SGHDT, CDR2 YYEEEE. CDR3 amino acids: CASSLRLNGYTF. Written as DNA, the CDR3 is TGTGCCAGCAGCTTGCGCCTGAATGGCTACACCTTC.

The chain joins TRBV5-1 to TRBJ2-2, with D unclear. Looked up from germline, CDR1 is SGHRS and CDR2 is YFSETQ. CDR3 size: 15 residues. Trimming took 2 bases from V and 0 from J, leaving 8 bases between them. DNA for the CDR3: TGCGCCAGCAGCTTTTCTAACCCGAACACCGGGGAGCTGTTTTTT. Protein: CASSFSNPNTGELFF.

This rearrangement joins TRBV5-4 to TRBJ1-6; TRBD1 matches 7 bases. The V gene end was trimmed by 0 bases and the J gene end by 8 bases; junction bases not matched to a gene: 8. The CDR3 has 16 residues. The germline CDR1 and CDR2 sequences are SGHNT and YYREEE (reference sequence). The CDR3 nucleotides read TGTGCCAGCAGCTTGGGAGGGACAGCTGTTCATTCACCCCTCCACTTT. Amino acids: CASSLGGTAVHSPLHF. Filled out from reference TRBV5-4 and TRBJ1-6, the complete variable domain reads ETGVTQSPTHLIKTRGQQVTLRCSSQSGHNTVSWYQQALGQGPQFIFQYYREEENGRGNFPPRFSGLQFPNYSSELNVNALELDDSALYLCASSLGGTAVHSPLHFGNGTRLTVT.

The V call is TRBV3-1 (or the pseudogene TRBV3-2), the J call TRBJ2-1, with D possibly matching TRBD2 (7 bases). CDR1 and CDR2 (germline): LGHDT, YNNKEL (reference sequence). The CDR3 runs 13 residues. V shed 2 bases and J shed 8 bases, with 10 bases lying between them. The CDR3 sequence: CASSQKGGDEQFF. Written as DNA, the CDR3 is TGTGCCAGCAGCCAAAAAGGGGGGGATGAGCAGTTCTTC.

This chain links TRBV29-1 with TRBJ1-3; the match to TRBD1 covers 8 bases. V lost 5 bases, J lost 0 bases, and 3 bases stayed unmatched. The V gene's germline CDR1 is SQVTM and CDR2 ANQGSEA. CDR3 length: 14 amino acids. In DNA form, the CDR3 reads TGCAGCGTTAGGACAGGGTCCTCTGGAAACACCATATATTTT. Translating it yields CSVRTGSSGNTIYF.

The V and J genes are TRBV5-1 and TRBJ2-3, with a possible D match to TRBD2 (5 bases). CDR1 is SGHRS and CDR2 is YFSETQ in the germline V gene. Deletions cut 0 bases from V and 0 bases from J, with 11 bases between. CDR3 length: 16 amino acids. CDR3 DNA: TGCGCCAGCAGCTTGGTTCGGGGAACTAGCACAGATACGCAGTATTTT. This gives the protein CASSLVRGTSTDTQYF.

The sample holds one count of this clone. J is TRBJ2-3 and V is TRBV5-1; D remains unclear. The CDR3 has 14 residues. Trimming took off 0 bases at V and 4 bases at J, with 9 bases between the two ends. Per the germline V gene, CDR1 is SGHRS and CDR2 is YFSETQ. The CDR3 is CASSLDSSSDTQYF. The CDR3 nucleotides are TGCGCCAGCAGCTTGGACAGCAGTTCAGATACGCAGTATTTT.

This clone appeared once. The V and J genes are TRBV6-5 and TRBJ2-5; TRBD1 agrees at 7 bases. The V segment lost 8 bases and the J segment 5 bases; nucleotides outside the gene matches: 11. CDR3 size: 14 residues. Germline assignment: CDR1 MNHEY and CDR2 SVGAGI. The CDR3 spells CASVAPQGRETQYF. The CDR3 DNA reads TGTGCCAGCGTGGCGCCACAGGGGCGGGAGACCCAGTACTTC.

The chain carries TRBV29-1 and TRBJ2-6; D is tentatively TRBD1 or TRBD2 (5 bases each). Trimming took off 4 bases at V and 0 bases at J, with 10 bases between the two ends. This CDR3 has 15 residues. CDR1 and CDR2 from the germline V gene are SQVTM and ANQGSEA. The CDR3 loop reads CSVGGTSSGANVLTF. The CDR3 coding sequence is TGCAGCGTTGGTGGGACCAGCTCTGGGGCCAACGTCCTGACTTTC.

The V and J genes are TRBV20-1 and TRBJ2-7; 9 bases are shared with TRBD1. The CDR3 spans 14 residues. CDR1 DFQATT and CDR2 SNEGSKA come from the germline V gene (reference sequence). V gave up 3 bases and J gave up 3 bases; unmatched junction bases: 6. The chain's CDR3 is CSASGQGPNYEQYF. DNA of the CDR3: TGCAGTGCTAGTGGACAGGGGCCGAACTACGAGCAGTACTTC.

CDR3 sequence (DNA): TGTGCCAGCAGCGTAGGAGTAGCGGGGTACCAAGAGACCCAGTACTTC. Its protein product is CASSVGVAGYQETQYF. V usage is TRBV9 and J usage is TRBJ2-5; 8 bases are a match to TRBD2. Germline assignment: CDR1 SGDLS and CDR2 YYNGEE. The J segment lost 0 bases and the V segment lost 0 bases, leaving 4 bases of the junction unmatched. The CDR3 runs 16 residues.

This clone was recorded once. This chain uses TRBV4-3 with TRBJ2-3; TRBD2 matches 9 bases. CDR1 and CDR2 from the germline V gene are LGHNA and YSLEER. The length of the CDR3 is 14 residues. The V gene end was trimmed by 4 bases and the J gene end by 6 bases; junction bases not matched to a gene: 5. The CDR3 protein is CASSLGGRDDTQYF. CDR3 sequence (DNA): TGCGCCAGCAGCCTGGGCGGGAGGGACGATACGCAGTATTTT.

This chain joins TRBV4-3 and TRBJ2-3, with 8 bases lining up with TRBD2. This CDR3 is built from 16 residues. Germline CDR1 is LGHNA and CDR2 is YSLEER. After removal of 1 base from V and 4 bases from J, the junction contained 7 bases not matched to a gene. For the CDR3, the DNA is TGCGCCAGCAGCCAAGCCGGGACTAGTTTTTCAGATACGCAGTATTTT. It codes for CASSQAGTSFSDTQYF.

The rearrangement links TRBV29-1 to TRBJ1-3; maybe TRBD1 (5 bases). From germline, CDR1 is SQVTM and CDR2 ANQGSEA. This CDR3 region has 16 residues. V lost 4 bases and J lost 2, with 18 bases in between. CDR3: CSVVDFGHKAGNTIYF. The CDR3, as DNA: TGCAGCGTTGTCGACTTTGGACACAAAGCTGGAAACACCATATATTTT.

As for this clone: Distinct nucleotide sequences in the sample also encode this CDR3. This chain connects TRBV28 to TRBJ1-2, with D perhaps TRBD1 (5 bases). CDR1 is MDHEN and CDR2 is SYDVKM in the germline V gene. This CDR3 has 12 residues. V was clipped by 6 bases and J by 4 bases, with 9 bases between them. Here the CDR3 reads CASSVGAYGYTF. In DNA form, the CDR3 reads TGTGCCAGCAGCGTAGGGGCCTATGGCTACACCTTC.

The V and J genes are TRBV27 and TRBJ2-3; 8 bases map to TRBD2. The ends lost 5 bases at V and 1 base at J; junction bases unmatched: 11. CDR1 is MNHEY, CDR2 SMNVEV, per germline (reference sequence). This CDR3 has 17 residues. In DNA, the CDR3 is TGTGCCAGCAGTCATGAAAGGATCGGGGGGGGCACAGATACGCAGTATTTT. Its protein is CASSHERIGGGTDTQYF.

The chain has TRBV7-2 and TRBJ2-1, with no clear D. The CDR3 consists of 13 residues. Trimming stripped 7 bases from V and 6 bases from J, with 13 bases between. Germline CDR1 and CDR2: SGHTA and FQGNSA. This CDR3 reads CASTPPQFNEQFF. The CDR3 DNA reads as TGTGCCAGCACCCCCCCGCAGTTCAATGAGCAGTTCTTC.

The chain combines TRBV7-8 with TRBJ2-5; the D is unclear. Germline V gene sequence: CDR1 SGHVS, CDR2 FQNEAQ. This CDR3 region has 12 residues. Trimming removed 5 bases at V and 5 bases at J, with 9 bases between. The CDR3 coding sequence is TGTGCCAGCAGCCCCCTGGGGGAGACCCAGTACTTC. Translating it yields CASSPLGETQYF.

This chain connects TRBV11-2 to TRBJ2-5; a possible D gene is TRBD2 (6 bases). V lost 5 bases, J lost 4 bases, and 20 bases lay in between. The CDR3 has 16 residues. Germline values: CDR1 SGHAT, CDR2 FQNNGV. DNA for the CDR3: TGTGCCAGCAGCCTAAGACTAGGGAGCGTTAGAGAGACCCAGTACTTC. Translated, it gives CASSLRLGSVRETQYF.

The CDR3, as DNA: TGCGCCAGCAGCTTGTCTCAACGGTCCGGGCCGCCCCCAGATACGCAGTATTTT. This encodes CASSLSQRSGPPPDTQYF. V and J are TRBV5-1 and TRBJ2-3; D gene unclear. Trimming cost V 1 base and J 4 bases, with 22 bases left between them. Germline V CDR1 and CDR2: SGHRS, YFSETQ. The CDR3 has 18 amino acids.

V gene TRBV27 combines with J gene TRBJ2-7; 7 bases map to TRBD2. The CDR3 length is 14 residues. CDR1 and CDR2 from the germline V gene are MNHEY and SMNVEV (reference sequence). J lost 2 bases, V lost 4 bases, and 5 bases had no gene match. The CDR3 here is CASSSSGEAYEQYF. CDR3 DNA sequence: TGTGCCAGCAGTTCGAGCGGGGAGGCCTACGAGCAGTACTTC.